This entry is about one T cell receptor beta chain. As yet, its antigen is unknown. Clones were sequenced by immunoSEQ multiplex PCR, and TCRdb holds only the in-frame ones, with some missing. The table has about 160,000 clones, 80% to 90% seen once; the top ten hold around 5%. The sample belongs to a study of T cell responses to AZD1222 COVID-19 vaccine. Study-wide results and limits: A reported finding is that nearly half of spike-specific TCRs target unmutated variant regions.

Trimming took 2 bases from V and 5 from J, leaving 13 bases between them. CDR3 length: 14 amino acids. Germline V gene sequence: CDR1 SGHRS, CDR2 YFSETQ. The receptor was derived from an adult in good health. The chain uses TRBV5-1 and TRBJ2-5, with D maybe TRBD2 (5 bases). The sample consisted of peripheral blood, taken on day 0 of AZD1222 vaccination. The CDR3 region is CASSFGVNPETQYF. CDR3 DNA sequence: TGCGCCAGCAGCTTCGGGGTTAATCCGGAGACCCAGTACTTC. The whole variable domain, filled in from reference TRBV5-1 and TRBJ2-5, reads KAGVTQTPRYLIKTRGQQVTLSCSPISGHRSVSWYQQTPGQGLQFLFEYFSETQRNKGNFPGRFSGRQFSNSRSEMNVSTLELGDSALYLCASSFGVNPETQYFGPGTRLLVL.